The sequence of this T cell receptor beta chain was determined in a study of T cell responses to AZD1222 COVID-19 vaccine. Study-wide results and limits: Elevations in Spike-specific TCR breadth and depth followed administration of two AZD1222 doses. The number of AZD1222 recipients seropositive at baseline was only five to seven.

J lost 0 bases, V lost 8 bases, and 8 bases had no gene match. The CDR3 has 15 amino acids. Germline lookup yields CDR1 KGHDR and CDR2 SFDVKD. As for this clone: Its antigen is as yet unknown.

TCRdb's copy holds only in-frame clones and misses some; the assay was immunoSEQ multiplex PCR. This sample has roughly 200,000 clones, with about 93% found just once. The V gene is TRBV24-1, the J gene TRBJ1-1, with 7 bases lining up with TRBD1. The sample was peripheral blood, taken 28 days after the second dose of the MenACWY control vaccine. This receptor was taken from an adult who received the MenACWY meningococcal vaccine as a control. In DNA form, the CDR3 reads TGTGCCACCAAGACAGGGAGGCGGATGAACACTGAAGCTTTCTTT. Translation gives CATKTGRRMNTEAFF.